These 28 T cell receptor beta chains came from one sample sequenced in a study of T cell repertoires in cytomegalovirus infection. TCRdb re-called the reads with MiXCR, one entry per CDR3 protein. This table holds about 310,000 distinct CDR3 sequences, roughly a tenth found once. Sequencing was performed on PBMCs. Source of these receptors: a human donor in good health (CMV status not recorded). Some clones in this sample may be carry-over from other donors' samples.

This clonotype was seen ten or more times. The chain has TRBV29-1 and TRBJ1-1; TRBD1 matches at 9 bases. This CDR3 comprises 16 residues. Germline lookup yields CDR1 SQVTM and CDR2 ANQGSEA. V was clipped by 6 bases and J by 1 base; unmatched bases: 12. The CDR3 is CSVLFGTGLGNTEAFF. CDR3 nucleotides: TGCAGCGTATTGTTCGGGACAGGGTTGGGGAACACTGAAGCTTTCTTT.

A note on this clonotype: Given a much more abundant clone one base away, this may be a read error. The chain is built from TRBV4-2 and TRBJ2-2; 7 bases align to TRBD1. The CDR3 contains 14 residues. The germline gives CDR1 LGHNA, CDR2 YNFKEQ. In nucleotides, the CDR3 is TGTGCGAGCATCCCAAGACAGGGTCAGGGGGAGCTGTTTTTT. Protein: CASIPRQGQGELFF.

V usage is TRBV6-2 or TRBV6-3 and J usage is TRBJ2-7; no clear D. The CDR3 is 13 residues long. Germline lookup yields CDR1 MNHEY and CDR2 SVGEGT. V was trimmed by 0 bases and J by 3 bases, leaving 6 bases between them. The CDR3 is CASSYSRVYEQYV. CDR3 coding DNA: TGTGCCAGCAGTTACTCGCGCGTCTACGAGCAGTACGTC.

This clonotype has a count of ten or more. This sequence joins TRBV11-3 and TRBJ2-1; D unresolved. Germline V gene data show CDR1 as SGHNT and CDR2 as YENEEA. This CDR3 has 14 amino acids. V lost 9 bases, J lost 7 bases, and 19 bases lay in between. CDR3 nucleotide sequence: TGTGCCAGTTCCCCAGGCCGAGCCTTGAATGAGCAGTTCTTC. The encoded protein is CASSPGRALNEQFF.

This clonotype was detected ten times or more. The chain recombines TRBV7-8 with TRBJ2-2; D call uncertain. Germline V CDR1 and CDR2: SGHVS, FQNEAQ. Trimming stripped 5 bases from V and 5 bases from J, with 18 bases between. The CDR3 is 16 residues long. CDR3 residues: CASSPHASRSTGELFF. The CDR3 nucleotides read TGTGCCAGCAGCCCCCACGCCTCGCGATCGACCGGGGAGCTGTTTTTT.

This clonotype has at least ten counts. The gene calls are TRBV5-1 and TRBJ2-1; TRBD1 aligns across 8 bases. The CDR3 loop spans 15 amino acids. The germline gives CDR1 SGHRS, CDR2 YFSETQ. V shed 4 bases, J shed 5 bases, and the junction held 8 bases outside the gene matches. The CDR3 sequence: CASSLTTGANNEQFF. Here the CDR3 DNA reads TGCGCCAGCAGCCTCACGACAGGGGCGAACAATGAGCAGTTCTTC.

The chain has TRBV20-1 and TRBJ1-1, with D possibly TRBD1 on 5 matching bases. The CDR3 covers 11 residues. Per the germline V gene, CDR1 is DFQATT and CDR2 is SNEGSKA (reference sequence). The V end was cut by 6 bases, the J end by 6 bases, with 11 bases between. CDR3 region: CSASSGPEAFF. CDR3 sequence (DNA): TGCAGTGCCTCTTCGGGACCTGAAGCTTTCTTT.

This chain joins TRBV6-5 and TRBJ1-3; tentatively, D is TRBD1 (6 bases). Between the trimmed V and J ends, which lost 2 bases and 3 bases, there was a span of 14 bases. Germline CDR1 reads MNHEY; CDR2 reads SVGAGI. CDR3 length: 16 amino acids. CDR3 bases: TGTGCCAGCAGTTACGGCAGGGGAGGAATTGGAAACACCATATATTTT. It translates to CASSYGRGGIGNTIYF.

This clonotype was counted a few times. The chain joins TRBV7-9 to TRBJ1-4; D call uncertain. Germline V gives CDR1 SEHNR, CDR2 FQNEAQ (reference sequence). The CDR3 spans 16 residues. V was shortened by 3 bases and J by 0 bases, with 11 bases between the two germline ends. CDR3 DNA sequence: TGTGCCAGCAGCTTGGGCAGGCCTGCAACTAATGAAAAACTGTTTTTT. Encoded protein: CASSLGRPATNEKLFF.

Many counts were recorded for this clonotype. The V and J genes are TRBV20-1 and TRBJ2-5; D gene ambiguous. V was pared by 3 bases and J by 5 bases, with 22 bases between. This CDR3 has 16 amino acids. Germline loops: CDR1 DFQATT, CDR2 SNEGSKA (reference sequence). The CDR3 spells CSASTMAVKIKETQYF. The CDR3 coding sequence is TGCAGTGCTAGTACGATGGCGGTTAAGATTAAGGAGACCCAGTACTTC.

The rearrangement uses TRBV27 and TRBJ2-2; the match to TRBD2 covers 7 bases. Germline V gene lookup returns CDR1 MNHEY and CDR2 SMNVEV (reference sequence). CDR3 size: 13 residues. With 2 bases clipped from V and 6 bases from J, the junction kept 0 bases outside the gene matches. This CDR3 is CASSLGRAGELFF. CDR3 DNA sequence: TGTGCCAGCAGTTTAGGGAGGGCCGGGGAGCTGTTTTTT.

This clonotype appeared many times. The chain has TRBV12-3 or TRBV12-4 and TRBJ2-1; 7 bases line up with TRBD1. Trimming removed 6 bases from V and 2 bases from J; junction bases left unmatched: 10. The CDR3 is 16 residues long. The chain's CDR3 is CASSPAGTVAYNEQFF. The CDR3 DNA reads as TGTGCCAGCAGCCCCGCCGGGACAGTAGCCTACAATGAGCAGTTCTTC.

Only a few counts were recorded for this clonotype. The chain recombines TRBV25-1 with TRBJ1-2; possibly TRBD1 for D (5 bases). There are 13 residues in the CDR3. Germline assignment: CDR1 MGHDK and CDR2 SYGVNS. Trimming shortened V by 4 bases and J by 5 bases, and 11 bases separated the two germline ends. CDR3: CASSAGPVYGYTF. The CDR3 region has the DNA TGTGCCAGCAGTGCGGGGCCAGTTTATGGCTACACCTTC.

This clonotype was recorded at least ten times. The chain has TRBV6-1 and TRBJ2-5; tentative D call: TRBD2 (6 bases). Germline lookup yields CDR1 MNHNS and CDR2 SASEGT. There are 13 residues in the CDR3. With 4 bases removed from V and 5 bases from J, the gap between germline ends came to 11 bases. The CDR3 DNA reads TGTGCCAGCAGTGCTAGCGTTCTGGAGACCCAGTACTTC. Its protein product is CASSASVLETQYF.

This clonotype was seen ten or more times. The chain recombines TRBV7-2 with TRBJ2-7, with 7 nucleotides matching TRBD1. Germline CDR1 SGHTA, CDR2 FQGNSA. The V segment lost 6 bases and the J segment 5 bases; nucleotides outside the gene matches: 10. This CDR3 region has 14 residues. The CDR3 protein is CASSPSRDSNEQYV. CDR3 nucleotide sequence: TGTGCCAGCAGTCCCAGCCGGGACAGTAACGAGCAGTACGTC.

This clonotype occurred a few times. The chain employs TRBV6-2 or TRBV6-3 and TRBJ2-1; D may match TRBD1 or TRBD2 (6 bases each). The CDR3 spans 16 residues. CDR1 and CDR2 from the germline V gene are MNHEY and SVGEGT. V lost 2 bases, J lost 12 bases, and 23 bases lay in between. The CDR3 is CASSYERGEFSVGQFF. CDR3 nucleotide sequence: TGTGCCAGCAGTTACGAGAGGGGGGAATTCTCAGTAGGGCAGTTCTTC.

The sample holds many counts of this clonotype. The chain uses TRBV28 and TRBJ1-5, with 8 bases lining up with TRBD1. The CDR3 loop spans 14 amino acids. Per germline, CDR1 MDHEN and CDR2 SYDVKM. The junction had 3 bases not matched to a gene; V was cut back by 6 bases and J by 2 bases. CDR3 nucleotide sequence: TGTGCCAGCAGCGCAGGGGGCCGCAATCAGCCCCAGCATTTT. Its protein product is CASSAGGRNQPQHF.

This clonotype came up many times. The rearrangement links TRBV7-2 to TRBJ2-5, with 12 nucleotides matching TRBD1. Germline-derived CDR1 and CDR2 are SGHTA and FQGNSA. The CDR3 has 14 residues. V was pared by 4 bases and J by 5 bases, with 2 bases of the junction left unmatched. The CDR3 region has the DNA TGTGCCAGCAGCTGGGACAGGGGGCGGGAGACCCAGTACTTC. Encoded protein: CASSWDRGRETQYF.

This clonotype was found many times. The chain links TRBV5-5 to TRBJ2-7; no definite D call. Germline CDR1 and CDR2: SGHKS and YYEKEE (reference sequence). V lost 4 bases to trimming and J lost 0 bases, with 17 bases between them. There are 16 residues in the CDR3. CDR3 loop: CASSPLVGPSSYEQYF. In DNA form, the CDR3 reads TGTGCCAGCAGCCCTTTGGTAGGACCGAGCTCCTACGAGCAGTACTTC.

This chain uses TRBV3-1 with TRBJ2-1; D is uncertain. With 3 bases removed from V and 2 bases from J, the gap between germline ends came to 14 bases. The germline CDR1 and CDR2 sequences are LGHDT and YNNKEL (reference sequence). The CDR3 covers 16 residues. The DNA of the CDR3 is TGTGCCAGCAGCCAGGAGTTGAAGGCCACCTACAATGAGCAGTTCTTC. The encoded protein is CASSQELKATYNEQFF.

This clonotype has a count of ten or more. The chain has TRBV20-1 and TRBJ2-1; a possible D gene is TRBD2 (7 bases). The germline gives CDR1 DFQATT, CDR2 SNEGSKA (reference sequence). The CDR3 contains 15 residues. Between the trimmed V and J ends, which lost 4 bases and 2 bases, there was a span of 15 bases. The CDR3 protein is CSAIRSGGTYNEQFF. In nucleotides, the CDR3 is TGCAGTGCTATTCGGTCGGGGGGCACCTACAATGAGCAGTTCTTC.

This clonotype was observed at least ten times. The rearrangement links TRBV12-3 or TRBV12-4 to TRBJ2-1, with 11 nucleotides matching TRBD2. CDR3 size: 15 residues. Trimming removed 3 bases from V and 8 bases from J; junction bases left unmatched: 6. CDR3 protein: CASSFLAGGLHEQFF. Written as DNA, the CDR3 is TGTGCCAGCAGTTTCTTAGCGGGGGGGCTGCATGAGCAGTTCTTC.

At least ten counts were recorded for this clonotype. The chain is built from TRBV7-9 and TRBJ2-7; weak D call: TRBD1 (5 bases). The CDR3 has 14 residues. CDR1 and CDR2 from the germline V gene are SEHNR and FQNEAQ (reference sequence). V lost 4 bases and J lost 4, with 14 bases in between. As DNA, the CDR3 is TGTGCCAGCAGCTCCGGCCAGGGTGATTACGAGCAGTACGTC. It is translated as CASSSGQGDYEQYV.

This clonotype was seen at least ten times. This chain joins TRBV28 and TRBJ2-1; tentatively, D is TRBD1 or TRBD2 (5 bases each). In germline, CDR1 is MDHEN, CDR2 SYDVKM. CDR3 length equals 15 residues. The V end lost 7 bases, the J end lost 8 bases, and 21 bases lay between the germline ends. This CDR3 is CASNRPGRLRDEQFF. For the CDR3, the DNA is TGTGCCAGCAACCGCCCGGGACGGTTGAGGGATGAGCAGTTCTTC.

This clonotype has at least ten counts. The chain is built from TRBV7-2 and TRBJ2-1, with D unresolved. CDR3 length equals 13 residues. CDR1 SGHTA and CDR2 FQGNSA come from the germline V gene. Trimming cost V 5 bases and J 8 bases, with 13 bases left between them. Written as DNA, the CDR3 is TGTGCCAGCAGCGCAGACCCAGTAGATGAGCAGTTCTTC. Its protein is CASSADPVDEQFF.

This clonotype was recorded many times. The rearrangement uses TRBV28 and TRBJ1-1; D possibly corresponds to TRBD1 (6 bases). Germline-derived CDR1 and CDR2 are MDHEN and SYDVKM. V was cut by 1 base and J by 0 bases, with 9 bases left in between. The CDR3 contains 15 residues. The CDR3 DNA reads as TGTGCCAGCAGTTTATTGGGGGCCGTGAACACTGAAGCTTTCTTT. Translation: CASSLLGAVNTEAFF. The full variable domain, completed using reference TRBV28 and TRBJ1-1, is DVKVTQSSRYLVKRTGEKVFLECVQDMDHENMFWYRQDPGLGLRLIYFSYDVKMKEKGDIPEGYSVSREKKERFSLILESASTNQTSMYLCASSLLGAVNTEAFFGQGTRLTVV.

There are many counts of this clonotype. The chain employs TRBV6-2 or TRBV6-3 and TRBJ2-3, with 9 bases identical to TRBD1. In germline, CDR1 is MNHEY, CDR2 SVGEGT. Trimming cost V 6 bases and J 5 bases; bases outside gene matches: 12. The CDR3 is made up of 16 amino acids. The CDR3 here is CASREPGQGEVDTQYF. CDR3 sequence (DNA): TGTGCCAGCAGAGAGCCGGGACAGGGAGAAGTAGATACGCAGTATTTT.

This chain joins TRBV5-1 and TRBJ2-6, with D tentatively TRBD1 (6 bases). The CDR3 length is 14 residues. In germline, CDR1 is SGHRS, CDR2 YFSETQ. V dropped 5 bases and J dropped 4 bases, with 10 bases sitting between them. CDR3: CASSQGTGANVLTF. CDR3 nucleotide sequence: TGCGCCAGCAGTCAGGGGACAGGGGCCAACGTCCTGACTTTC.